Below, 28 T cell receptor beta chains from the same sample are listed, as sequenced in a study of T-cell reconstitution after alpha-beta-depleted transplantation in children. The TCRbeta library was prepared with unique molecular identifiers. TCRdb re-called the PCR reads with MiXCR, one entry per CDR3 protein. The table lists about 980,000 distinct CDR3 sequences, roughly 31% of them singletons. Sequenced material: PBMCs, mostly from graft donor cells, taken 360 days after TCRalphabeta/CD19-depleted stem cell transplant. The source of these receptors is a boy under two years old who had a stem cell transplant for SCID, so the T cells may come from the graft donor.

The chain employs TRBV10-3 and TRBJ2-7, with D hard to call. CDR1 is ENHRY, CDR2 SYGVKD, per germline. The CDR3 has 17 residues. The V end lost 4 bases, the J end lost 1 base, and 20 bases lay between the germline ends. CDR3 coding DNA: TGTGCCATCAGTGGCCCCCCGAGGCAGCCCAATTCCTACGAGCAGTACTTC. Residues: CAISGPPRQPNSYEQYF.

The rearrangement links TRBV7-8 to TRBJ2-1; D not certain. V shed 1 base and J shed 3 bases, with 10 bases lying between them. The CDR3 covers 15 residues. In germline, CDR1 is SGHVS, CDR2 FQNEAQ. The CDR3 DNA reads as TGTGCCAGCAGCTTAGGGGCGGCAGTCTACAATGAGCAGTTCTTC. Protein product: CASSLGAAVYNEQFF.

Only a few counts were recorded for this clonotype. The CDR3 reads CSASRGDSGGTYEQYF. The CDR3 coding sequence is TGCAGTGCTAGTCGGGGAGATAGCGGGGGGACTTACGAGCAGTACTTC. This sequence joins TRBV20-1 and TRBJ2-7; 10 positions match TRBD2. The V gene's germline CDR1 is DFQATT and CDR2 SNEGSKA (reference sequence). The trim removed 3 bases at V and 4 bases at J, leaving 12 bases unmatched. The CDR3 extends over 16 amino acids.

This clonotype was counted a few times. The chain couples TRBV6-5 to TRBJ2-2, with 9 bases matching TRBD1. Germline CDR1 and CDR2: MNHEY and SVGAGI. This CDR3 spans 15 amino acids. Germline trimming cut 0 bases from V and 10 bases from J; bases unmatched to any gene: 6. The CDR3 protein is CASSYSRTGVTELFF. In nucleotides, the CDR3 is TGTGCCAGCAGTTACTCGAGGACAGGGGTTACGGAGCTGTTTTTT.

This clonotype has a handful of counts. The chain couples TRBV12-3 or TRBV12-4 to TRBJ2-1; 13 positions match TRBD2. This CDR3 is built from 15 residues. The trim removed 6 bases at V and 8 bases at J, leaving 7 bases unmatched. The CDR3, as DNA: TGTGCCAGCAGCCCTGGACTAGCGGGGGTTTATGAGCAGTTCTTC. This translates into CASSPGLAGVYEQFF.

J is TRBJ2-7 and V is TRBV7-2; possible D gene TRBD2, 5 bases. The CDR3 sequence is 14 residues long. The ends were cut back, 5 bases at V and 3 bases at J, with 14 bases in the middle. Germline CDR1 SGHTA, CDR2 FQGNSA. Written as DNA, the CDR3 is TGTGCCAGCAGCCGGAGCGGACCCCTCTACGAGCAGTACTTC. This translates into CASSRSGPLYEQYF.

The CDR3 here is CASSPTGISTRGETQYF. CDR3 coding DNA: TGTGCCAGCAGTCCCACAGGGATCTCAACACGGGGTGAGACCCAGTACTTC. The chain couples TRBV12-3 or TRBV12-4 to TRBJ2-5, with D maybe TRBD1 (6 bases). V shed 5 bases and J shed 5 bases, with 24 bases lying between them. The CDR3 is 17 residues long.

This chain joins TRBV28 and TRBJ2-5, with D unclear. Trimming removed 2 bases from V and 4 bases from J, with 14 bases in between. The CDR3 is made up of 15 amino acids. CDR1 and CDR2 (germline): MDHEN, SYDVKM. The CDR3, as DNA: TGTGCCAGCAGTTTACCAACGCTCTTTGGAGAGACCCAGTACTTC. Residues: CASSLPTLFGETQYF.

The genes are TRBV6-1 and TRBJ1-1, with TRBD1 matching over 7 bases. The length of the CDR3 is 15 residues. The germline V gene has CDR1 MNHNS and CDR2 SASEGT. V was pared by 6 bases and J by 0 bases, with 7 bases of the junction left unmatched. The CDR3 DNA reads as TGTGCCAGCAGCGAACAGGGGACCCTGAACACTGAAGCTTTCTTT. Translating it yields CASSEQGTLNTEAFF.

The rearrangement uses TRBV4-1 and TRBJ2-1, with TRBD2 identical over 7 bases. Germline-derived CDR1 and CDR2 are MGHRA and YSYEKL. Losses at the gene ends were 3 bases for V and 3 bases for J; bases not matched to a gene: 11. This CDR3 region has 17 residues. CDR3 in DNA: TGCGCCAGCAGCCAGGTCACTGCGGGGGAAGGCTACAATGAGCAGTTCTTC. It specifies CASSQVTAGEGYNEQFF.

The chain carries TRBV7-3 and TRBJ2-1; 9 positions agree with TRBD2. This CDR3 has 16 residues. The germline V gene has CDR1 SGHTA and CDR2 FQGTGA. V was pared by 4 bases and J by 9 bases, with 13 bases of the junction left unmatched. The chain's CDR3 is CASSSGGGASTSEQFF. The CDR3 region has the DNA TGTGCCAGCAGCTCTGGCGGGGGGGCGTCGACGAGTGAGCAGTTCTTC. The variable domain in full, completed from reference TRBV7-3 and TRBJ2-1, reads GAGVSQTPSNKVTEKGKYVELRCDPISGHTALYWYRQSLGQGPEFLIYFQGTGAADDSGLPNDRFFAVRPEGSVSTLKIQRTERGDSAVYLCASSSGGGASTSEQFFGPGTRLTVL.

The CDR3 nucleotides are TGCAGTGGGTCAGGGGGAGCGAATCAGCCCCAGCATTTT. It yields the protein CSGSGGANQPQHF. This chain links TRBV20-1 with TRBJ1-5; 7 bases line up with TRBD1. CDR3 length: 13 amino acids. Germline CDR1 and CDR2: DFQATT and SNEGSKA (reference sequence). V gave up 7 bases and J gave up 4 bases; unmatched junction bases: 7.

The rearrangement joins TRBV7-2 to TRBJ2-1; 13 nucleotides agree with TRBD2. The germline gives CDR1 SGHTA, CDR2 FQGNSA. V lost 1 base, J lost 13 bases, and 10 bases stayed unmatched. The CDR3 has 16 amino acids. The CDR3 DNA reads TGTGCCAGCAGCTTAGACGTGACTAGCGGGGGGCCGTGTCAGTTCTTC. Protein: CASSLDVTSGGPCQFF.

This clonotype was observed a few times. The rearrangement joins TRBV4-3 to TRBJ2-3; TRBD2 aligns across 12 bases. V gave up 4 bases and J gave up 4 bases; unmatched junction bases: 12. This CDR3 is built from 18 residues. From germline, CDR1 is LGHNA and CDR2 YSLEER. The CDR3 here is CASSPHPSGGAVPDTQYF. Here the CDR3 DNA reads TGCGCCAGCAGCCCACATCCTAGCGGGGGGGCCGTCCCAGATACGCAGTATTTT.

The table lists this clonotype with a few counts. The chain links TRBV5-1 to TRBJ2-3, with 9 bases matching TRBD1. From germline, CDR1 is SGHRS and CDR2 YFSETQ. V lost 4 bases to trimming and J lost 7 bases; unmatched junction nucleotides: 16. The CDR3 covers 17 residues. CDR3 in DNA: TGCGCCAGCAGCGCTGACTGGACAGGGGATTTCTTGAATACGCAGTATTTT. It specifies CASSADWTGDFLNTQYF. Full variable domain (outside the CDR3, taken from reference TRBV5-1 and TRBJ2-3): KAGVTQTPRYLIKTRGQQVTLSCSPISGHRSVSWYQQTPGQGLQFLFEYFSETQRNKGNFPGRFSGRQFSNSRSEMNVSTLELGDSALYLCASSADWTGDFLNTQYFGPGTRLTVL.

CDR3: CASSQGLGGVEQFF. CDR3 nucleotides: TGTGCCAGCAGCCAGGGACTAGGTGGTGTTGAGCAGTTCTTC. This chain connects TRBV7-9 to TRBJ2-1; 8 positions agree with TRBD2. The germline V gene has CDR1 SEHNR and CDR2 FQNEAQ (reference sequence). The V gene end was trimmed by 5 bases and the J gene end by 9 bases; junction bases not matched to a gene: 9. The CDR3 sequence is 14 residues long.

There are a few counts of this clonotype. The rearrangement links TRBV12-3 or TRBV12-4 to TRBJ2-3; D ambiguous. V was clipped by 8 bases and J by 1 base, with 10 bases between them. The CDR3 covers 13 residues. CDR3 sequence: CASGSLGTDTQYF. The CDR3 DNA reads TGTGCCAGCGGTTCCTTGGGCACAGATACGCAGTATTTT.

The rearrangement links TRBV12-3 or TRBV12-4 to TRBJ2-3, with a weak D call TRBD1 (6 bases). The CDR3 has 14 amino acids. The V gene lost 6 bases and the J gene lost 0 bases, with 10 bases spanning the gap. CDR3 sequence reads: CASRLQGSTDTQYF. As DNA, the CDR3 is TGTGCCAGCAGGTTACAGGGAAGCACAGATACGCAGTATTTT.

This clonotype showed up just a few times. The chain has TRBV5-5 and TRBJ2-7; D may be TRBD2 (5 bases). Deletions cut 0 bases from V and 5 bases from J, with 12 bases between. The CDR3 has 14 residues. The germline CDR1 and CDR2 sequences are SGHKS and YYEKEE (reference sequence). The CDR3 protein is CASSLVGALDEQYF. For the CDR3, the DNA is TGTGCCAGCAGCTTGGTGGGAGCCCTGGACGAGCAGTACTTC.

This clonotype occurred a few times. This chain connects TRBV6-2 or TRBV6-3 to TRBJ2-5; TRBD2 is a possible D gene (7 bases). Deletions cut 1 base from V and 3 bases from J, with 15 bases between. CDR3 length: 16 residues. Germline lookup yields CDR1 MNHEY and CDR2 SVGEGT. The CDR3 DNA reads as TGTGCCAGCAGTTACTTCGGGGGGCGAACAAAAGAGACCCAGTACTTC. Amino acids: CASSYFGGRTKETQYF.

The chain links TRBV12-3 or TRBV12-4 to TRBJ2-6; D possibly corresponds to TRBD2 (6 bases). The CDR3 contains 11 residues. V lost 5 bases, J lost 12 bases, and 8 bases lay in between. CDR3 nucleotide sequence: TGTGCCAGCAGTCAGGAGGGCGTCCTGACTTTC. Translation gives CASSQEGVLTF.

This clonotype was observed a few times. J is TRBJ1-2 and V is TRBV20-1, with D possibly matching TRBD1 (6 bases). The CDR3 totals 14 residues. The V gene lost 6 bases and the J gene lost 4 bases, with 18 bases spanning the gap. CDR1 is DFQATT, CDR2 SNEGSKA, per germline (reference sequence). This CDR3 reads CSARPGGRIYGYTF. The CDR3 DNA follows: TGCAGTGCGAGACCGGGGGGGCGGATCTATGGCTACACCTTC.

The V and J genes are TRBV9 and TRBJ2-3; D might be TRBD1 (6 bases). The germline gives CDR1 SGDLS, CDR2 YYNGEE. The CDR3 sequence is 16 residues long. Deletions cut 7 bases from V and 6 bases from J, with 24 bases between. CDR3 sequence: CASGGRQEIMLDTQYF. In nucleotides, the CDR3 is TGTGCCAGCGGCGGGCGACAGGAGATTATGTTGGATACGCAGTATTTT. Complete variable domain (other parts from reference TRBV9 and TRBJ2-3): DSGVTQTPKHLITATGQRVTLRCSPRSGDLSVYWYQQSLDQGLQFLIQYYNGEERAKGNILERFSAQQFPDLHSELNLSSLELGDSALYFCASGGRQEIMLDTQYFGPGTRLTVL.

The DNA for the CDR3 is TGTGCCAGCAGTTACCTACCGGGACAGGGAACCGGGGAGCTGTTTTTT. This gives the protein CASSYLPGQGTGELFF. The chain employs TRBV6-5 and TRBJ2-2; 9 nucleotides agree with TRBD1. J lost 5 bases, V lost 2 bases, and 6 bases had no gene match. This CDR3 has 16 amino acids. Germline CDR1 and CDR2: MNHEY and SVGAGI.

The V gene is TRBV3-1, the J gene TRBJ2-1; 9 nucleotides match TRBD2. The CDR3 sequence is 15 residues long. The germline gives CDR1 LGHDT, CDR2 YNNKEL (reference sequence). V shed 1 base and J 8 bases; nucleotides not matched to a gene: 6. The CDR3: CASSQVAGATDEQFF. The DNA of the CDR3 is TGTGCCAGCAGCCAAGTAGCGGGGGCCACGGATGAGCAGTTCTTC.

The J gene is TRBJ2-2, the V gene TRBV12-3 or TRBV12-4, with unresolved D. V lost 1 base and J 4 bases, leaving 10 bases between the germline ends. The length of the CDR3 is 15 residues. Here the CDR3 reads CASSLGQAFTGELFF. CDR3 DNA: TGTGCCAGCAGTTTAGGCCAAGCCTTCACCGGGGAGCTGTTTTTT.

V usage is TRBV5-5 and J usage is TRBJ1-4, with a weak D call TRBD1 (5 bases). V was shortened by 4 bases and J by 7 bases, with 17 bases between the two germline ends. Germline CDR1 SGHKS, CDR2 YYEKEE (reference sequence). This CDR3 comprises 15 residues. The CDR3 loop is CASSPTGPGGEKLFF. DNA of the CDR3: TGTGCCAGCAGCCCTACGGGACCTGGGGGTGAAAAACTGTTTTTT.

V usage is TRBV5-1 and J usage is TRBJ2-1; TRBD2 matches at 14 bases. The germline V gene has CDR1 SGHRS and CDR2 YFSETQ. V lost 4 bases, J lost 6 bases, and 6 bases stayed unmatched. The CDR3 length is 16 residues. This chain's CDR3 is CASSLGLAGVGNEQFF. The CDR3 DNA follows: TGCGCCAGCAGCCTGGGACTAGCGGGGGTTGGCAATGAGCAGTTCTTC.